The clone carrying this T cell receptor beta chain was recorded many times. Its antigen is unknown. Library construction for TCR beta used iRepertoire HTBI primers and Arm-PCR of CDR3 regions. MiXCR, applied by TCRdb to the multiplex PCR reads, yields one record per CDR3 protein. Of around 500,000 distinct CDR3 sequences in the sample, around 21% were seen once. This record comes from a study of regulatory T cells in long-lasting Graves disease. The study's findings and limits: Those with persistent Graves' had less TCR diversity than newly diagnosed patients.

Time point: persistent/refractory GD, antithyroid drugs over 5 years with positive TRAb. The TCR library was made from RNA that had been extracted from PBMCs in TRIzol. Patients were enrolled at an endocrinology department in Xi'an, China. The CDR3 sequence is 14 residues long. Trimming removed 2 bases at V and 0 bases at J, with 10 bases between. Germline CDR1 reads SQVTM; CDR2 reads ANQGSEA. Sequenced here: peripheral blood mononuclear cells (PBMCs), sampled when the disease was refractory, from a patient treated with antithyroid drugs. This TCR was recovered from a female donor with Graves disease. This chain connects TRBV29-1 to TRBJ1-2; tentatively, D is TRBD1 (6 bases). The DNA for the CDR3 is TGCAGCGTTGAATGGGACACCACTAACTATGGCTACACCTTC. It translates to CSVEWDTTNYGYTF.